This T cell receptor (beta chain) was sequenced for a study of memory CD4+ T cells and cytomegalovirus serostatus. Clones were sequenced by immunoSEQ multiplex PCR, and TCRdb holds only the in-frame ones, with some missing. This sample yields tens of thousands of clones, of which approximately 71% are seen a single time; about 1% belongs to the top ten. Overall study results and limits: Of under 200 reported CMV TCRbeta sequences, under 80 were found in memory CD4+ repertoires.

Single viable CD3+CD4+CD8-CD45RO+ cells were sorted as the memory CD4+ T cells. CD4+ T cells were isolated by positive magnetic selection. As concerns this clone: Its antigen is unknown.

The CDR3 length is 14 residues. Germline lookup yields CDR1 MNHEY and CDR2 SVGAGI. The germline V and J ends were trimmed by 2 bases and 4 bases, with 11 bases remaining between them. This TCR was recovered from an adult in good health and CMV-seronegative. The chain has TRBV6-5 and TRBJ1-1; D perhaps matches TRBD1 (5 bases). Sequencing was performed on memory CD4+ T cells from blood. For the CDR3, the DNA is TGTGCCAGCAGTTACAGGGGTGGGGGCACTGAAGCTTTCTTT. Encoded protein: CASSYRGGGTEAFF.